The 21 T cell receptor beta chains below come from one sample, sequenced in a study of neurological immune-mediated disorders. TCRdb used MiXCR to reprocess the 5' RACE reads, holding one entry per CDR3 protein. This sample carries roughly 49,000 distinct CDR3 sequences, about 13% of them seen once, and the ten largest clones take around 8.8%. Time point here: longitudinal time-point 3. Sequencing was done on a sample of PBMCs. The receptors originated from a male donor with HTLV-1-associated myelopathy (HAM/TSP).

This chain connects TRBV9 to TRBJ1-3; D is uncertain. The germline V gene has CDR1 SGDLS and CDR2 YYNGEE. Trimming removed 0 bases at V and 2 bases at J, with 6 bases between. This CDR3 is built from 14 residues. The CDR3, as DNA: TGTGCCAGCAGCGTAGGTTGGGCTGGAAACACCATATATTTT. This translates into CASSVGWAGNTIYF.

This clonotype was found a few times. The rearrangement joins TRBV29-1 to TRBJ2-2, with D tentatively TRBD1 (5 bases). Germline V lookup: CDR1 SQVTM, CDR2 ANQGSEA. The CDR3 is 11 amino acids. V was trimmed by 5 bases and J by 6 bases, leaving 7 bases between them. CDR3 nucleotide sequence: TGCAGCGTTAAACAGGCCGGGGAGCTGTTTTTT. Protein: CSVKQAGELFF.

This clonotype has a count of ten or more. The chain recombines TRBV12-3 or TRBV12-4 with TRBJ1-4; 9 bases are a match to TRBD1. The trim removed 9 bases at V and 5 bases at J, leaving 7 bases unmatched. The CDR3 sequence is 14 residues long. CDR3 residues: CASLSGTGNEKLFF. The CDR3 coding sequence is TGTGCCAGTCTCTCCGGGACAGGGAATGAAAAACTGTTTTTT.

This clonotype appeared many times. The CDR3 coding sequence is TGTGCCACCAGCAGAGGCTCTCAGGGCGGACAGACCCAGTACTTC. Its protein product is CATSRGSQGGQTQYF. V usage is TRBV15 and J usage is TRBJ2-5; a weak D match, TRBD1 (5 bases). V was pared by 1 base and J by 6 bases, with 15 bases between. Looked up from germline, CDR1 is LNHNV and CDR2 is YYDKDF (reference sequence). This CDR3 contains 15 residues. The whole variable domain, filled in from reference TRBV15 and TRBJ2-5, reads DAMVIQNPRYQVTQFGKPVTLSCSQTLNHNVMYWYQQKSSQAPKLLFHYYDKDFNNEADTPDNFQSRRPNTSFCFLDIRSPGLGDTAMYLCATSRGSQGGQTQYFGPGTRLLVL.

This clonotype was seen repeatedly, ten times or more. This sequence joins TRBV20-1 and TRBJ2-3; a weak D match, TRBD2 (7 bases). V was pared by 2 bases and J by 3 bases, with 12 bases between. This CDR3 comprises 14 residues. Germline-derived CDR1 and CDR2 are DFQATT and SNEGSKA (reference sequence). The CDR3 DNA is TGCAGTGCTAGACGGGGGGCTGGAACAGATACGCAGTATTTT. It translates to CSARRGAGTDTQYF.

This clonotype appeared many times. The J gene is TRBJ2-2, the V gene TRBV7-2; 7 positions agree with TRBD2. The CDR3 has 15 amino acids. Germline V gene lookup returns CDR1 SGHTA and CDR2 FQGNSA. The V segment lost 5 bases and the J segment 5 bases; nucleotides outside the gene matches: 8. The CDR3 loop reads CASSQASGRTGELFF. The DNA for the CDR3 is TGTGCCAGCAGCCAAGCTAGCGGACGGACCGGGGAGCTGTTTTTT. Filled out from reference TRBV7-2 and TRBJ2-2, the complete variable domain reads GAGVSQSPSNKVTEKGKDVELRCDPISGHTALYWYRQSLGQGLEFLIYFQGNSAPDKSGLPSDRFSAERTGGSVSTLTIQRTQQEDSAVYLCASSQASGRTGELFFGEGSRLTVL.

This clonotype occurred a few times. A clone one base away is much larger, so this may be a read error. The chain recombines TRBV11-3 with TRBJ2-5; tentatively, D is TRBD2 (5 bases). The CDR3 sequence is 12 residues long. With 2 bases removed from V and 5 bases from J, the gap between germline ends came to 6 bases. The germline gives CDR1 SGHNT, CDR2 YENEEA. CDR3 nucleotide sequence: TGTGCCAGCAGCTTAAGGGAGGAGACCCAGTACTTC. Protein: CASSLREETQYF.

At least ten counts were recorded for this clonotype. The chain has TRBV6-6 and TRBJ2-7; D not certain. Deletions cut 0 bases from V and 6 bases from J, with 9 bases between. Germline-derived CDR1 and CDR2 are MNHNY and SVGAGI (reference sequence). The CDR3 has 13 residues. The DNA for the CDR3 is TGTGCCAGCAGTTACTCAGAGGTCGGCGAGCAGTACTTC. Protein sequence: CASSYSEVGEQYF.

This clonotype was seen many times. The gene calls are TRBV10-3 and TRBJ1-5, with 8 bases fitting TRBD1. Germline CDR1 and CDR2: ENHRY and SYGVKD. V shed 11 bases and J 7 bases; nucleotides not matched to a gene: 16. The CDR3 consists of 15 residues. The CDR3 DNA sequence: TGTGCCTCGAGGGGAGCCGGACAGGGTAGGCAGCCCCAGCATTTT. Protein sequence: CASRGAGQGRQPQHF.

This clonotype was seen many times. This chain uses TRBV2 with TRBJ2-5; 7 bases are shared with TRBD2. The germline gives CDR1 SNHLY, CDR2 FYNNEI. Trimming removed 7 bases from V and 0 bases from J; junction bases left unmatched: 11. The CDR3 extends over 16 amino acids. CDR3 in DNA: TGTGCCAGCACTCCACCACAGCGGGGCTACCAAGAGACCCAGTACTTC. Amino acid sequence: CASTPPQRGYQETQYF.

This clonotype was detected ten times or more. V and J are TRBV29-1 and TRBJ1-1; TRBD1 matches at 9 bases. Germline V lookup: CDR1 SQVTM, CDR2 ANQGSEA. The ends lost 7 bases at V and 5 bases at J; junction bases unmatched: 8. The CDR3 runs 13 residues. CDR3: CSAAGQGGTEAFF. The CDR3 bases are TGCAGCGCGGCGGGACAGGGAGGGACTGAAGCTTTCTTT.

This clonotype was observed many times. This chain connects TRBV7-9 to TRBJ2-2; the match to TRBD1 covers 9 bases. Germline V gene data show CDR1 as SEHNR and CDR2 as FQNEAQ (reference sequence). The CDR3 runs 13 residues. V lost 6 bases to trimming and J lost 6 bases; unmatched junction nucleotides: 2. The CDR3 region is CASRHRGPGELFF. The CDR3 coding sequence is TGTGCCAGCAGACACAGGGGGCCCGGGGAGCTGTTTTTT. Full variable domain (missing parts from reference TRBV7-9 and TRBJ2-2): DTGVSQNPRHKITKRGQNVTFRCDPISEHNRLYWYRQTLGQGPEFLTYFQNEAQLEKSRLLSDRFSAERPKGSFSTLEIQRTEQGDSAMYLCASRHRGPGELFFGEGSRLTVL.

This clonotype was detected many times. This rearrangement joins TRBV29-1 to TRBJ2-7; no clear D. The CDR3 contains 14 residues. Trimming removed 5 bases from V and 3 bases from J, with 17 bases in between. Per germline, CDR1 SQVTM and CDR2 ANQGSEA. The CDR3 DNA reads TGCAGCGTTCGCGGTGGGGATTTGATCTACGAGCAGTACTTC. It is translated as CSVRGGDLIYEQYF.

This clonotype was seen repeatedly, ten times or more. The chain uses TRBV4-2 and TRBJ2-1; D remains ambiguous. Germline V CDR1 and CDR2: LGHNA, YNFKEQ. The CDR3 has 12 residues. V shed 9 bases and J shed 5 bases, with 11 bases lying between them. The CDR3 is CASPGPHNEQFF. CDR3 DNA sequence: TGTGCCAGTCCGGGCCCCCACAATGAGCAGTTCTTC.

This clonotype is medium-sized within its sample. The chain links TRBV20-1 to TRBJ2-3; 8 positions match TRBD2. The germline gives CDR1 DFQATT, CDR2 SNEGSKA (reference sequence). The CDR3 has 12 amino acids. The V gene end was trimmed by 5 bases and the J gene end by 6 bases; junction bases not matched to a gene: 4. Here the CDR3 DNA reads TGCAGTGCTGCGGGGGGAAAGGATACGCAGTATTTT. Translated: CSAAGGKDTQYF.

This clonotype has ten or more counts. J is TRBJ2-1 and V is TRBV7-2; D not certain. This CDR3 contains 12 residues. CDR1 and CDR2 (germline): SGHTA, FQGNSA. Trimming cost V 1 base and J 8 bases, with 6 bases left between them. The CDR3 sequence: CASSLERHEQFF. In DNA form, the CDR3 reads TGTGCCAGCAGCTTAGAACGCCATGAGCAGTTCTTC.

This clonotype was seen at least ten times. The genes are TRBV7-9 and TRBJ1-1, with 8 bases identical to TRBD1. V was pared by 5 bases and J by 3 bases, with 5 bases of the junction left unmatched. The V gene's germline CDR1 is SEHNR and CDR2 FQNEAQ (reference sequence). This CDR3 is built from 14 residues. The CDR3 sequence is CASSPTGEDTEAFF. The CDR3 bases are TGTGCCAGCAGCCCGACAGGGGAGGACACTGAAGCTTTCTTT.

This clonotype has at least ten counts. V is TRBV11-2 and J is TRBJ2-2, with TRBD1 as a possible D gene (7 bases). This CDR3 has 16 amino acids. V lost 5 bases and J lost 4, with 17 bases in between. CDR1 SGHAT and CDR2 FQNNGV come from the germline V gene. Written as DNA, the CDR3 is TGTGCCAGCAGCCATAAGGGGGCGCGGGGCACCGGGGAGCTGTTTTTT. This codes for CASSHKGARGTGELFF.

In its sample, this clonotype was seen many times. The chain links TRBV7-2 to TRBJ2-1; 7 bases fit TRBD2. The ends lost 5 bases at V and 0 bases at J; junction bases unmatched: 4. This CDR3 comprises 15 residues. CDR1 and CDR2 from the germline V gene are SGHTA and FQGNSA. CDR3 in DNA: TGTGCCAGCAGCGCAGCGGGGAGCTCCTACAATGAGCAGTTCTTC. This codes for CASSAAGSSYNEQFF.

This clonotype was seen ten or more times. The rearrangement joins TRBV20-1 to TRBJ2-1; 15 positions match TRBD2. V lost 0 bases, J lost 0 bases, and 6 bases stayed unmatched. There are 19 residues in the CDR3. In germline, CDR1 is DFQATT, CDR2 SNEGSKA (reference sequence). CDR3 residues: CSARDAGTSGGSSYNEQFF. Here the CDR3 DNA reads TGCAGTGCTAGAGACGCCGGGACTAGCGGGGGGTCCTCCTACAATGAGCAGTTCTTC.

This clonotype has at least ten counts. The J gene is TRBJ2-7, the V gene TRBV5-1; D not certain. The germline V gene has CDR1 SGHRS and CDR2 YFSETQ. The germline V and J ends were trimmed by 2 bases and 7 bases, with 7 bases remaining between them. There are 11 residues in the CDR3. CDR3 DNA: TGCGCCAGCAGCTTATTGGAAGAGCAGTACTTC. This translates into CASSLLEEQYF.